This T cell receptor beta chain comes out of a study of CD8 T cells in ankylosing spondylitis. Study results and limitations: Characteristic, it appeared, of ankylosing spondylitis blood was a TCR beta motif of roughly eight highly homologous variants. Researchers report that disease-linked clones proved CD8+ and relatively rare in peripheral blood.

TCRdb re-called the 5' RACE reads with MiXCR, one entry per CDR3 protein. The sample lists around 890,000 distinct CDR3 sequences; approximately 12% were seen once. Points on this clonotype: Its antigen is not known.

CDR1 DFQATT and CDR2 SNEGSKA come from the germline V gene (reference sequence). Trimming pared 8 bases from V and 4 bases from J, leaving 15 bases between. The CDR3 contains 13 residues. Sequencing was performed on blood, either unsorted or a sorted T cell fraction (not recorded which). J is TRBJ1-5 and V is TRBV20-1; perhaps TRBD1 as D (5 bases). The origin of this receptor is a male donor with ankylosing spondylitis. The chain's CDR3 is CSLRRDRNQPQHF. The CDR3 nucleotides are TGCAGTCTCCGGAGGGACCGGAATCAGCCCCAGCATTTT.